This TCR beta chain was identified during a study of blood T cell repertoires in COVID-19. Background on the study: Nucleic acid was either cDNA or gDNA, and it came from T cells, B-cell-depleted T cells, or PBMCs.

The germline V gene has CDR1 SGHRS and CDR2 YFSETQ. The V and J ends lost 0 bases and 4 bases, in that order; junction bases with no gene match: 10. The CDR3 contains 18 residues. Original methodology: Amplification from reference gene primers served as the basis for estimated nucleated cell counts. Measured with immunoSEQ multiplex PCR; TCRdb has only the in-frame clones, and not every one. V and J calls and clone size are those listed in that table; D and trimming were worked out from the DNA. The top ten hold around 20% of the sample, which has some 160,000 clones, around four fifths seen once. This sequence originates from a woman aged 70 to 79 who had recovered from COVID-19. This chain links TRBV5-1 with TRBJ2-1, with 10 bases identical to TRBD2. Specimen: peripheral blood. The CDR3 is CASSLASPSSGSYNEQFF. The CDR3 DNA follows: TGCGCCAGCAGCTTGGCCTCCCCCTCTAGCGGGAGTTACAATGAGCAGTTCTTC.